Listed below are T cell receptor beta chains from one sample, sequenced in a study of blood T cell repertoires in COVID-19. Data came from immunoSEQ multiplex PCR; TCRdb stores just in-frame clones and leaves some out. Of about 190,000 clones listed, about three quarters were seen once; the top ten hold around 2.8%. Material: peripheral blood. All receptors derive from a woman older than 75 with active or convalescent COVID-19. CDR3s include the opening cysteine and the closing phenylalanine or tryptophan. The D gene is left open where the match is weak. Only some rows state a clone size, as once, few, many or a class for expanded clones.

.	TRBJ1-1	TRBD1	TRBV6-6	CASSSKPGQQNTEAFF	TGTGCCAGCAGTTCGAAACCGGGACAGCAGAACACTGAAGCTTTCTTT
.	TRBJ1-2	.	TRBV5-5	CASSLNNRGYTF	TGTGCCAGCAGCCTAAATAATCGTGGCTACACCTTC
once	TRBJ1-5	.	TRBV4-2	CASSQDGRRVGNQPQHF	TGTGCCAGCAGCCAAGATGGGCGCAGGGTGGGCAATCAGCCCCAGCATTTT
many	TRBJ1-2	TRBD1	TRBV11-3	CASSVIPGQGVDGYTF	TGTGCCAGCAGCGTAATACCGGGACAGGGGGTGGATGGCTACACCTTC
.	TRBJ1-1	.	TRBV24-1	CATSARGDTEAFF	TGTGCCACCAGTGCAAGGGGCGACACTGAAGCTTTCTTT
.	TRBJ2-7	TRBD2	TRBV5-1	CASSPLGGGSYEQYF	TGCGCCAGCAGCCCCCTCGGGGGGGGATCCTACGAGCAGTACTTC
.	TRBJ2-4	.	TRBV28	CASSSSQAVAGNIQYF	TGTGCCAGCAGTTCCTCGCAAGCTGTAGCCGGGAACATTCAGTACTTC
.	TRBJ2-7	.	TRBV5-1	CASSLEGGISYEQYF	TGCGCCAGCAGCTTGGAAGGCGGGATTTCCTACGAGCAGTACTTC
.	TRBJ2-6	TRBD1	TRBV6-2/TRBV6-3	CASSQTGKSGANVLTF	TGTGCCAGCAGTCAGACAGGGAAGTCTGGGGCCAACGTCCTGACTTTC
.	TRBJ1-3	.	TRBV27	CASSPHHSSGNTIYF	TGTGCCAGCAGTCCGCATCATAGCTCTGGAAACACCATATATTTT
.	TRBJ1-1	TRBD1	TRBV27	CASSSRDRGKNTEAFF	TGTGCCAGCAGTTCCCGGGACAGGGGAAAGAACACTGAAGCTTTCTTT
once	TRBJ1-5	TRBD1	TRBV5-1	CASSLDPTGGHQPQHF	TGCGCCAGCAGCTTGGATCCGACAGGGGGCCATCAGCCCCAGCATTTT
.	TRBJ2-7	TRBD2	TRBV5-6	CASSSGLAGEYEQYF	TGTGCCAGCAGCTCCGGACTAGCGGGGGAGTACGAGCAGTACTTC
.	TRBJ2-5	.	TRBV27	CASSYLPPTLASTWETQYF	TGTGCCAGCAGTTATTTGCCCCCCACTCTAGCGTCTACATGGGAGACCCAGTACTTC
.	TRBJ2-7	.	TRBV6-6	CASSYTGERSYEQYF	TGTGCCAGCAGTTACACAGGCGAACGCTCCTACGAGCAGTACTTC
once	TRBJ2-1	.	TRBV5-1	CASSLSAGSNEQFF	TGCGCCAGCAGCTTGTCGGCAGGGTCCAATGAGCAGTTCTTC
.	TRBJ2-3	.	TRBV5-1	CASSLYAGISTDTQYF	TGCGCCAGCAGCTTGTATGCGGGGATTAGCACAGATACGCAGTATTTT
.	TRBJ1-2	TRBD1	TRBV3-1/TRBV3-2	CASSQPTTGGNYGYTF	TGTGCCAGCAGCCAACCCACGACAGGGGGGAACTATGGCTACACCTTC
.	TRBJ2-2	.	TRBV28	CASSWPGTYTGELFF	TGTGCCAGCAGTTGGCCAGGGACATACACCGGGGAGCTGTTTTTT
.	TRBJ2-1	.	TRBV7-2	CASSLVLNEQFF	TGTGCCAGCAGCTTAGTGCTAAATGAGCAGTTCTTC
few	TRBJ2-7	.	TRBV5-6	CASRGVGARLEQYF	TGTGCCAGCCGAGGTGTGGGGGCTCGGTTGGAGCAGTACTTC
many	TRBJ1-1	.	TRBV5-1	CASSLVYSGNTEAFF	TGCGCCAGCAGCTTGGTTTACTCTGGGAACACTGAAGCTTTCTTT
.	TRBJ1-1	.	TRBV3-1/TRBV3-2	CASSPLRQMNTEAFF	TGTGCCAGCAGCCCCCTCCGACAGATGAACACTGAAGCTTTCTTT
.	TRBJ2-4	.	TRBV5-1	CASSLEAGRNIQYF	TGCGCCAGCAGCTTGGAGGCAGGGCGGAACATTCAGTACTTC
.	TRBJ2-5	.	TRBV6-2/TRBV6-3	CASSYDGGGETQYF	TGTGCCAGCAGTTACGACGGGGGTGGGGAGACCCAGTACTTC
.	TRBJ1-1	.	TRBV5-1	CASSRGRGTEAFF	TGCGCCAGCAGCAGGGGTAGGGGCACTGAAGCTTTCTTT
.	TRBJ2-7	.	TRBV2	CASRAGGSGYEQYF	TGTGCCAGCAGGGCAGGTGGGAGCGGCTACGAGCAGTACTTC
.	TRBJ1-5	.	TRBV19	CASSSPPGGSSNQPQHF	TGTGCCAGTAGTTCGCCCCCCGGTGGGAGTAGCAATCAGCCCCAGCATTTT
.	TRBJ2-3	TRBD2	TRBV2	CASSEAGGPFSTDTQYF	TGTGCCAGCAGTGAGGCGGGGGGCCCCTTTAGCACAGATACGCAGTATTTT
.	TRBJ1-5	.	TRBV10-2	CASSGAPGNGNQPQHF	TGCGCCAGCAGTGGAGCCCCAGGGAACGGCAATCAGCCCCAGCATTTT
.	TRBJ2-1	TRBD2	TRBV2	CASSVTSGYNEQFF	TGTGCCAGCAGTGTAACTAGCGGCTACAATGAGCAGTTCTTC
.	TRBJ2-7	TRBD2	TRBV7-6	CASSLETSGIDEQYF	TGTGCCAGCAGCTTAGAGACTAGCGGCATTGACGAGCAGTACTTC
.	TRBJ1-2	TRBD1	TRBV6-1	CASSEPGTGDYGYTF	TGTGCCAGCAGTGAGCCCGGGACAGGGGACTATGGCTACACCTTC
.	TRBJ1-1	.	TRBV15	CATKRDMNTEAFF	TGTGCCACCAAGAGAGACATGAACACTGAAGCTTTCTTT
.	TRBJ2-5	TRBD2	TRBV4-3	CASSQDGWEGETQYF	TGCGCCAGCAGCCAAGATGGATGGGAGGGAGAGACCCAGTACTTC
.	TRBJ1-3	TRBD1	TRBV9	CASSTQGGNTIYF	TGTGCCAGCAGCACACAGGGGGGAAACACCATATATTTT
.	TRBJ1-5	.	TRBV27	CASSLRGAVGFYSNQPQHF	TGTGCCAGCAGTTTACGGGGGGCGGTCGGCTTTTATAGCAATCAGCCCCAGCATTTT
few	TRBJ2-3	.	TRBV25-1	CASRSSWKGVEYF	TGTGCCAGCAGATCTTCTTGGAAAGGAGTCGAGTATTTT
few	TRBJ2-1	.	TRBV5-6	CASSFGQIKQFF	TGTGCCAGCAGCTTCGGACAGATAAAGCAGTTCTTC
.	TRBJ1-3	.	TRBV28	CASTQGSGNTIYF	TGTGCCAGCACCCAGGGGTCTGGAAACACCATATATTTT
few	TRBJ2-6	TRBD1	TRBV19	CASNGQGIAGANVLTF	TGTGCCAGTAACGGACAGGGGATCGCTGGGGCCAACGTCCTGACTTTC
.	TRBJ2-3	.	TRBV18	CASSLDLNTDTQYF	TGTGCCAGCTCTCTAGACCTTAACACAGATACGCAGTATTTT
.	TRBJ1-4	TRBD1	TRBV7-9	CASSLPSGQGGEKLFF	TGTGCCAGCAGCTTACCCTCCGGACAGGGGGGAGAAAAACTGTTTTTT
.	TRBJ1-1	.	TRBV10-3	CAISDFRGWGDTEAFF	TGTGCCATCAGTGATTTCAGGGGCTGGGGAGACACTGAAGCTTTCTTT
few	TRBJ2-7	.	TRBV4-1	CASSLTRGGSEQYF	TGCGCCAGCAGCCTTACTCGGGGAGGCAGCGAGCAGTACTTC
few	TRBJ2-1	.	TRBV5-1	CASSLVSSPNEQFF	TGCGCCAGCAGCTTGGTATCTAGCCCCAATGAGCAGTTCTTC
.	TRBJ1-2	.	TRBV9	CASSLVRGLGYTF	TGTGCCAGCAGCTTAGTCAGGGGTTTGGGCTACACCTTC
few	TRBJ1-2	.	TRBV7-9	CASSLTRSFRRDGYGYTF	TGTGCCAGCAGCTTAACCCGGAGTTTCAGGAGGGATGGCTATGGCTACACCTTC
.	TRBJ2-3	TRBD2	TRBV3-1/TRBV3-2	CASSPARRGGTDTQYF	TGTGCCAGCAGCCCCGCACGCCGGGGGGGCACAGATACGCAGTATTTT
.	TRBJ1-3	.	TRBV3-1/TRBV3-2	CASSQGIGGNTIYF	TGTGCCAGCAGCCAAGGTATCGGGGGAAACACCATATATTTT
.	TRBJ2-5	TRBD1	TRBV19	CASSTETGTGQETQYF	TGTGCCAGTAGTACGGAAACCGGGACAGGGCAAGAGACCCAGTACTTC
.	TRBJ2-5	TRBD1	TRBV10-3	CAISGRGSQETQYF	TGTGCCATCAGCGGCAGGGGGTCCCAAGAGACCCAGTACTTC
.	TRBJ1-3	.	TRBV4-2	CASSQEQGNGNTIYF	TGTGCCAGCAGCCAAGAACAGGGAAACGGAAACACCATATATTTT
.	TRBJ2-3	TRBD1	TRBV27	CASSPYRGRGSGLTDTQYF	TGTGCCAGCAGTCCCTATAGGGGCAGGGGGTCGGGTCTGACAGATACGCAGTATTTT
.	TRBJ2-7	TRBD1	TRBV10-3	CAIRPGTGALSTYEQYF	TGTGCCATCAGACCCGGGACAGGGGCTTTATCGACCTACGAGCAGTACTTC
.	TRBJ1-2	.	TRBV28	CASHGGLYGYTF	TGTGCCAGCCACGGGGGGCTCTATGGCTACACCTTC
.	TRBJ2-2	.	TRBV19	CASSIGGGGYTGELFF	TGTGCCAGTAGTATAGGGGGAGGAGGTTACACCGGGGAGCTGTTTTTT
once	TRBJ2-1	.	TRBV5-4	CASSRGGSENEQFF	TGTGCCAGCAGCCGCGGAGGGTCCGAAAATGAGCAGTTCTTC
.	TRBJ1-4	.	TRBV4-1	CASSQEGIGGPEKLFF	TGCGCCAGCAGCCAAGAAGGTATAGGCGGGCCAGAAAAACTGTTTTTT
.	TRBJ2-3	.	TRBV9	CASSSPLGASTDTQYF	TGTGCCAGCAGCTCCCCACTTGGGGCGAGCACAGATACGCAGTATTTT